A single sample is the source of the 16 T cell receptor beta chains below, sequenced in a study of shared T cell receptors in the human thymus. Profiled with immunoSEQ multiplex PCR; TCRdb holds only in-frame clones, not every one. The table lists some 660,000 clones, about 89% of them singletons. These same records also appear under a second study, on human thymus T cells.

Sample: thymocytes. These receptors were obtained from a boy younger than two with a congenital heart defect.

J is TRBJ1-6 and V is TRBV5-6, with 9 bases fitting TRBD1. This CDR3 spans 15 amino acids. Germline CDR1 reads SGHDT; CDR2 reads YYEEEE. The J segment lost 9 bases and the V segment lost 4 bases, leaving 8 bases of the junction unmatched. CDR3 in amino acids: CASSRSGTGTSPLHF. DNA for the CDR3: TGTGCCAGCAGCCGTTCCGGGACAGGGACTTCACCCCTCCACTTT. Full variable domain (remainder filled in from reference TRBV5-6 and TRBJ1-6): DAGVTQSPTHLIKTRGQQVTLRCSPKSGHDTVSWYQQALGQGPQFIFQYYEEEERQRGNFPDRFSGHQFPNYSSELNVNALLLGDSALYLCASSRSGTGTSPLHFGNGTRLTVT.

This clone showed up just once. This chain connects TRBV4-1 to TRBJ2-7, with 7 bases aligning to TRBD2. Per the germline V gene, CDR1 is MGHRA and CDR2 is YSYEKL. The CDR3 length is 16 residues. After removal of 0 bases from V and 0 bases from J, the junction contained 5 bases not matched to a gene. The CDR3 sequence: CASSQDEAGSSYEQYF. CDR3 sequence (DNA): TGCGCCAGCAGCCAAGATGAAGCGGGGAGCTCCTACGAGCAGTACTTC.

V is TRBV4-1 and J is TRBJ1-1; 8 positions agree with TRBD1. The CDR3 runs to 17 residues. Germline values: CDR1 MGHRA, CDR2 YSYEKL. With 0 bases clipped from V and 1 base from J, the junction kept 7 bases outside the gene matches. CDR3 residues: CASSQDAPDRGNTEAFF. DNA for the CDR3: TGCGCCAGCAGCCAAGATGCGCCCGACAGGGGGAACACTGAAGCTTTCTTT.

The table lists this clone with a few counts. This chain joins TRBV4-1 and TRBJ2-1; 8 positions agree with TRBD2. The V gene's germline CDR1 is MGHRA and CDR2 YSYEKL. This CDR3 comprises 15 residues. J lost 8 bases, V lost 2 bases, and 8 bases had no gene match. The CDR3 DNA is TGCGCCAGCAGCCAAACCACGGGGGGGATTGATGAGCAGTTCTTC. It is translated as CASSQTTGGIDEQFF.

This chain connects TRBV30 to TRBJ2-1; D unresolved. The CDR3 extends over 12 amino acids. V lost 3 bases, J lost 3 bases, and 6 bases lay in between. Per germline, CDR1 GTSNPN and CDR2 SVGIG (reference sequence). CDR3 sequence reads: CAWSENYNEQFF. The CDR3 DNA is TGTGCCTGGAGCGAGAACTACAATGAGCAGTTCTTC.

The CDR3 sequence is CATSREMREYGYTF. The CDR3 DNA sequence: TGTGCCACCAGCAGAGAGATGCGGGAGTATGGCTACACCTTC. The chain uses TRBV15 and TRBJ1-2; D unclear. Germline V lookup: CDR1 LNHNV, CDR2 YYDKDF (reference sequence). This CDR3 contains 14 residues. V was pared by 0 bases and J by 5 bases, with 10 bases between.

This rearrangement joins TRBV5-1 to TRBJ1-1; the match to TRBD1 covers 10 bases. Germline CDR1 reads SGHRS; CDR2 reads YFSETQ. V dropped 5 bases and J dropped 0; count of bases not matched to a gene: 10. The CDR3 sequence is 17 residues long. CDR3 sequence reads: CASRCDRGHPMNTEAFF. CDR3 DNA: TGCGCCAGCAGGTGTGACAGGGGGCACCCTATGAACACTGAAGCTTTCTTT.

The chain carries TRBV5-5 and TRBJ2-5; 8 bases match TRBD1. CDR3 size: 15 residues. V lost 0 bases and J lost 5; bases outside the gene matches: 6. Germline loops: CDR1 SGHKS, CDR2 YYEKEE (reference sequence). DNA of the CDR3: TGTGCCAGCAGCTTGGCCGGACAGGGCCGGGAGACCCAGTACTTC. It encodes CASSLAGQGRETQYF.

The chain uses TRBV20-1 and TRBJ1-2; D remains ambiguous. This CDR3 comprises 10 residues. V was cut by 5 bases and J by 6 bases, with 7 bases left in between. The V gene's germline CDR1 is DFQATT and CDR2 SNEGSKA (reference sequence). The CDR3 sequence is CSALRDGYTF. In DNA form, the CDR3 reads TGCAGTGCTCTGAGGGATGGCTACACCTTC.

V is TRBV15 and J is TRBJ1-5, with TRBD1 matching over 10 bases. Germline CDR1 is LNHNV and CDR2 is YYDKDF (reference sequence). This CDR3 comprises 17 residues. Trimming cost V 1 base and J 1 base; bases outside gene matches: 4. The CDR3 DNA reads as TGTGCCACCAGCAGAGGGACAGGGGGGTTAAGCAATCAGCCCCAGCATTTT. Its protein is CATSRGTGGLSNQPQHF.

This chain joins TRBV6-5 and TRBJ2-7, with D possibly being TRBD1 (5 bases). V was pared by 7 bases and J by 5 bases, with 18 bases between. The CDR3 consists of 14 residues. Germline-derived CDR1 and CDR2 are MNHEY and SVGAGI. For the CDR3, the DNA is TGTGCCAGCACCGAAAAGGGCGGACACCACGAGCAGTACTTC. Residues: CASTEKGGHHEQYF.

V gene TRBV10-3 combines with J gene TRBJ2-5, with D unresolved. V was cut by 6 bases and J by 4 bases, with 9 bases left in between. The CDR3 consists of 12 residues. CDR1 and CDR2 (germline): ENHRY, SYGVKD. The CDR3 sequence: CAISHFLETQYF. CDR3 DNA sequence: TGTGCCATCAGCCACTTTCTAGAGACCCAGTACTTC.

The chain combines TRBV6-5 with TRBJ1-3; a possible D gene is TRBD1 (5 bases). V dropped 2 bases and J dropped 2 bases, with 10 bases sitting between them. Germline V gene lookup returns CDR1 MNHEY and CDR2 SVGAGI. The CDR3 has 15 residues. This CDR3 reads CASSYGALPGNTIYF. In nucleotides, the CDR3 is TGTGCCAGCAGTTACGGGGCCTTGCCTGGAAACACCATATATTTT.

V usage is TRBV28 and J usage is TRBJ1-5; no clear D. V lost 3 bases and J 4 bases, leaving 13 bases between the germline ends. This CDR3 has 15 residues. CDR1 is MDHEN, CDR2 SYDVKM, per germline. The CDR3 bases are TGTGCCAGCAGTTTTCTGCGGACTCTTAATCAGCCCCAGCATTTT. Translating it yields CASSFLRTLNQPQHF.

This clone appeared once. The CDR3, as DNA: TGCAGTGCTAAACAGTACTATGGCTACACCTTC. Amino acids: CSAKQYYGYTF. The rearrangement uses TRBV20-1 and TRBJ1-2; no clear D gene. The length of the CDR3 is 11 residues. Germline V lookup: CDR1 DFQATT, CDR2 SNEGSKA (reference sequence). V gave up 4 bases and J gave up 3 bases, with 6 bases separating them.

The chain links TRBV9 to TRBJ2-3, with TRBD1 identical over 9 bases. Germline CDR1 is SGDLS and CDR2 is YYNGEE. The CDR3 is 15 amino acids. Trimming cost V 4 bases and J 6 bases; bases outside gene matches: 9. CDR3 nucleotide sequence: TGTGCCAGCAGCACACGGACAGGGGAGGGGGATACGCAGTATTTT. It is translated as CASSTRTGEGDTQYF.